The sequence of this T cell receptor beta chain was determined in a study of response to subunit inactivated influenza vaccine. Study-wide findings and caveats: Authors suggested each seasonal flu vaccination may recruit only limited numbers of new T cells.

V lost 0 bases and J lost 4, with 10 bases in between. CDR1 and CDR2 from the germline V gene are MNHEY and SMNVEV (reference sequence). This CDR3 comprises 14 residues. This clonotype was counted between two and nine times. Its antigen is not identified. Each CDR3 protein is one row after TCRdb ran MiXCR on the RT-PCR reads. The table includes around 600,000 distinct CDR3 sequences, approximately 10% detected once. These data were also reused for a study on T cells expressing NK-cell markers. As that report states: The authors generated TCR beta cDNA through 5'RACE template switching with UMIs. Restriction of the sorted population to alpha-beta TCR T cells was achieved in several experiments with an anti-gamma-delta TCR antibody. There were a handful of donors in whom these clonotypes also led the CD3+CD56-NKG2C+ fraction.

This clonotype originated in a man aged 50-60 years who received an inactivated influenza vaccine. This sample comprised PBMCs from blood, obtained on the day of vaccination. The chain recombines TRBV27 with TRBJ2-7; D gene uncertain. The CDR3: CASSLSLRSYEQYF. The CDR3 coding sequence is TGTGCCAGCAGTTTATCTCTCAGGAGTTACGAGCAGTACTTC.